This TCR beta chain was identified in a study of blood T cells in healthy people across ages (dated by TCRdb to about 2015). For the study in its entirety: In model experiments, template switching captured roughly one uniquely barcoded TCR beta cDNA molecule for every two T cells. The study measured age-related changes in TCR beta repertoire diversity using deep sequencing normalized with unique cDNA molecular identifiers. The donors were split into four age groups: young (average 16 years), middle-aged (39), aged (62) and long-lived (roughly 77). Donors of different ages were randomly distributed across sequencing lanes to avoid experimental bias. Two additional independent replicas of 1 million unique cDNA reads from the same blood draw were analyzed for two donors (one aged 18 to 30 and one aged 80 or older).

Receptor libraries were prepared by 5' RACE. The sequencer listed for this sample is Illumina HiSeq 2500. A second PCR of roughly 6 to 11 cycles was performed with a sample-barcoded 5' primer and a J-beta primer mix. A unique molecular identifier was introduced onto each TCR beta cDNA molecule by a template-switch 5' adaptor carrying 12 random nucleotides. Each sample yielded at least 3 million CDR3-containing paired-end reads. First-strand cDNA synthesis was performed from all RNA using the Mint cDNA synthesis kit, with priming by a TRBC-specific oligonucleotide. After uracil-DNA glycosylase treatment, a first 18-cycle PCR used universal primers M1SS and BC2_uni_R on all cDNA. In the paper's pipeline: For normalization, 1 million high-quality reads were randomly selected from each sample, with every read carrying a distinct molecular identifier. Reads sharing molecular identifiers were discarded rather than binned into consensus sequences. MiTCR, with a Q25 quality threshold and the strictest error-elimination algorithm, was used for CDR3 identification, clonotype clustering and error correction. A nonparametric unseen species model with Euler transformation was used to estimate lower-bound total TCR beta diversity. TCRdb reprocessed the public reads (quality trimming at Q25 with fastp, clone calling with MiXCR) and kept in-frame beta chains. CDR3 protein duplicates are merged, each entry listing the most common genes and DNA. None of the V and J calls come from the authors' own analysis; TCRdb made them. This sample gives around 800,000 distinct CDR3 sequences in total; more than 40% of them show up just once. Around 21% of the sample is held by the ten biggest clonotypes.

This clonotype was counted only a few times. Its antigen specificity is not known. The record has no base qualities; no much larger clone is one base away. Donors were 39 systemically healthy Caucasian individuals from Russia aged 6 to 90 years. Around 10 milliliters of peripheral blood were collected from each donor into EDTA-treated Vacutainer tubes. Ficoll-Paque density-gradient centrifugation was used to isolate PBMCs, with at least 6.5 million per sample. Trizol reagent was used to extract total RNA from PBMCs, with at least 5.5 micrograms per sample. Naive CD45RAhigh/CD27high T cell percentages were measured by flow cytometry on a PBMC aliquot from every donor. What the research found in general, with its limitations: As age increased, observed TCR beta diversity per million T cells dropped in a roughly linear way, and a significant reduction was already evident by age 40. Total diversity estimates from one million sequenced T cells were considered lower bounds and underestimates. Because the CMV infection status of the donors was unknown, age-related changes in expanded clonotypes may potentially have been confounded. Observed TCR beta diversity correlated strongly with the percentage of naive T cells measured by flow cytometry. The long-lived group showed more naive CD4+ T cells, fewer expanded clones and increased TCR diversity than the aged group, suggesting age selection. Conclusive comparison of naive and antigen-experienced compartments was prevented by the profiling of bulk unsorted PBMCs.

Based on the germline V gene (reference sequence), the CDR1 and CDR2 sequences are DFQATT and SNEGSKA. V gives up 4 bases and J gives up 2 bases, and the segment between their germline ends measures 14 bases. The CDR3 spans 14 residues, from the cysteine through the phenylalanine. The retained sequence is limited to the CDR3, 42 bases, with the frame set at the first base. In this chain, TRBV20-1 is recombined with TRBJ2-5; the D gene is tentatively TRBD1 or TRBD2, each matching 5 bases. Sequencing was done on a sample of blood. The sequence was obtained from a man in his sixties in good health. The CDR3 sequence is CSATGTPRQETQYF. The DNA reads as follows: TGCAGTGCTACGGGGACCCCTCGTCAAGAGACCCAGTACTTC.